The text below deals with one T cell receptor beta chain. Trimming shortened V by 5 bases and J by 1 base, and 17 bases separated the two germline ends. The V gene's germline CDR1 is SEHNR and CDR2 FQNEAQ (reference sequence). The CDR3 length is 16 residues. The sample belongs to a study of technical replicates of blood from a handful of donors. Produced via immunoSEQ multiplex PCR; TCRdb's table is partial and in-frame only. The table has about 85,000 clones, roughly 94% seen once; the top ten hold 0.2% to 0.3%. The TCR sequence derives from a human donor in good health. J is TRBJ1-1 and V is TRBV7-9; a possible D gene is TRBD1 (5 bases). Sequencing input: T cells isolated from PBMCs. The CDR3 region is CASSPRARLENTEAFF. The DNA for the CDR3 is TGTGCCAGCAGCCCCAGGGCCCGGTTGGAGAACACTGAAGCTTTCTTT.